One and the same sample provided the 28 T cell receptor beta chains below, sequenced in a study of CD8 T cells in Susac syndrome. Reverse transcription of roughly 0.5 to 1 ug RNA was carried out with random hexamers. TCRdb passed the immunoSEQ multiplex PCR reads through MiXCR, listing each CDR3 protein once. This table has some 130,000 distinct CDR3 sequences, about 95% appearing once. Material for sequencing was CD8+ T cells from PBMCs. The receptors were gathered from a human donor with Susac syndrome.

The chain couples TRBV19 to TRBJ1-1; D not resolved. Between the trimmed V and J ends, which lost 3 bases and 7 bases, there was a span of 6 bases. CDR1 LNHDA and CDR2 SQIVND come from the germline V gene (reference sequence). The CDR3 has 11 amino acids. CDR3 sequence: CASSIMSEAFF. The CDR3 DNA reads as TGTGCCAGTAGTATTATGAGTGAAGCTTTCTTT.

This clonotype appeared a single time. The chain uses TRBV6-6 and TRBJ1-2; D gene unclear. The germline gives CDR1 MNHNY, CDR2 SVGAGI (reference sequence). V dropped 0 bases and J dropped 5 bases, with 4 bases sitting between them. The CDR3 has 12 residues. CDR3 in amino acids: CASSYSGYGYTF. CDR3 in DNA: TGTGCCAGCAGTTACTCAGGGTATGGCTACACCTTC.

This chain joins TRBV20-1 and TRBJ2-1; the match to TRBD2 covers 10 bases. The CDR3 sequence is 17 residues long. V trimming: 1 base; J trimming: 6 bases; junction bases outside the gene matches: 12. The germline V gene has CDR1 DFQATT and CDR2 SNEGSKA (reference sequence). The CDR3 spells CSARVPLPAGGPNEQFF. Written as DNA, the CDR3 is TGCAGTGCTAGAGTTCCCCTCCCAGCGGGAGGGCCCAATGAGCAGTTCTTC.

The table lists this clonotype with a count of one. The chain recombines TRBV2 with TRBJ2-1; 12 bases map to TRBD2. Germline-derived CDR1 and CDR2 are SNHLY and FYNNEI. The CDR3 loop spans 14 amino acids. In DNA, the CDR3 is TGTGTCAGTTTTTGGCTAGCGGGAGGGGATGAGCAGTTCTTC. Translation gives CVSFWLAGGDEQFF.

The CDR3 region is CATPVPDANEQFF. In nucleotides, the CDR3 is TGTGCCACCCCGGTACCAGACGCCAATGAGCAGTTCTTC. This rearrangement joins TRBV2 to TRBJ2-1; D uncertain. Germline values: CDR1 SNHLY, CDR2 FYNNEI. The germline V and J ends were trimmed by 10 bases and 6 bases, with 16 bases remaining between them. CDR3 length: 13 amino acids.

The rearrangement links TRBV19 to TRBJ2-3; TRBD2 might be the D (6 bases). Trimming left V 10 bases short and J 2 bases short, with 13 bases between. The V gene's germline CDR1 is LNHDA and CDR2 SQIVND (reference sequence). The CDR3 covers 13 residues. The CDR3 is CATTGLDTDTQYF. The DNA for the CDR3 is TGTGCCACCACGGGACTCGACACAGATACGCAGTATTTT.

This chain connects TRBV6-4 to TRBJ2-1, with D unresolved. The CDR3 extends over 13 amino acids. CDR1 and CDR2 from the germline V gene are MRHNA and SNTAGT. V gave up 0 bases and J gave up 3 bases, with 3 bases separating them. The CDR3 DNA reads TGTGCCAGCAGTGACTCCGGCTACAATGAGCAGTTCTTC. Its protein product is CASSDSGYNEQFF.

This chain connects TRBV20-1 to TRBJ2-7; TRBD2 might be the D (7 bases). V was trimmed by 1 base and J by 7 bases, leaving 14 bases between them. The germline V gene has CDR1 DFQATT and CDR2 SNEGSKA (reference sequence). This CDR3 comprises 13 residues. The CDR3 nucleotides are TGCAGTGCTAGAGCCGGGGGGCTCATGGAGCAGTACTTC. Protein sequence: CSARAGGLMEQYF.

DNA for the CDR3: TGTGCCAGCAGCCAATTCCATACCGGGACACTTCCCGATCAGCCCCAGCATTTT. Protein product: CASSQFHTGTLPDQPQHF. This chain uses TRBV3-1 with TRBJ1-5; perhaps TRBD1 as D (6 bases). The CDR3 length is 18 residues. Germline-derived CDR1 and CDR2 are LGHDT and YNNKEL (reference sequence). V was trimmed by 2 bases and J by 5 bases, leaving 22 bases between them.

The V and J genes are TRBV4-1 and TRBJ1-1; perhaps TRBD1 as D (6 bases). The CDR3 has 16 residues. V shed 4 bases and J shed 4 bases, with 19 bases lying between them. CDR1 and CDR2 from the germline V gene are MGHRA and YSYEKL. CDR3 coding DNA: TGCGCCAGCAGCCGCCCGGGAGCAGGGGCAGGCACTGAAGCTTTCTTT. Its protein product is CASSRPGAGAGTEAFF.

The sample holds one count of this clonotype. This sequence joins TRBV12-3 or TRBV12-4 and TRBJ2-7; either TRBD1 or TRBD2 may fit D (5 bases each). The CDR3 length is 15 residues. Trimming took 3 bases from V and 4 from J, leaving 16 bases between them. CDR3 in amino acids: CASSLENRDEYEQYF. The DNA of the CDR3 is TGTGCCAGCAGTTTGGAAAACCGGGACGAATACGAGCAGTACTTC.

V usage is TRBV27 and J usage is TRBJ2-5, with D perhaps being TRBD1 or TRBD2 (6 bases each). Looked up from germline, CDR1 is MNHEY and CDR2 is SMNVEV (reference sequence). The V end lost 2 bases, the J end lost 7 bases, and 11 bases lay between the germline ends. This CDR3 has 13 residues. CDR3 in amino acids: CASSLGGPGTQYF. The DNA of the CDR3 is TGTGCCAGCAGTTTAGGGGGGCCGGGGACCCAGTACTTC.

The CDR3 protein is CASSLAWGDTYEQYF. For the CDR3, the DNA is TGCGCCAGCAGCTTGGCCTGGGGGGATACCTACGAGCAGTACTTC. The chain uses TRBV5-1 and TRBJ2-7, with a possible D match to TRBD2 (6 bases). The CDR3 has 15 residues. CDR1 and CDR2 (germline): SGHRS, YFSETQ. V was clipped by 0 bases and J by 2 bases, with 12 bases between them.

V and J are TRBV2 and TRBJ2-1; 10 bases map to TRBD2. CDR3 size: 15 residues. Germline CDR1 SNHLY, CDR2 FYNNEI. Trimming removed 7 bases from V and 6 bases from J; junction bases left unmatched: 9. The CDR3: CASTEGLAGANEQFF. In nucleotides, the CDR3 is TGTGCCAGCACCGAGGGGCTAGCGGGAGCCAATGAGCAGTTCTTC.

This chain connects TRBV4-2 to TRBJ2-1; D gene uncertain. The germline V gene has CDR1 LGHNA and CDR2 YNFKEQ. Trimming removed 3 bases from V and 8 bases from J, with 23 bases in between. This CDR3 region has 17 residues. DNA for the CDR3: TGTGCCAGCAGCCACAGACCGGCCTCGGAGACATGGGATGAGCAGTTCTTC. It codes for CASSHRPASETWDEQFF.

The chain employs TRBV9 and TRBJ2-2, with TRBD2 as a possible D gene (6 bases). Germline lookup yields CDR1 SGDLS and CDR2 YYNGEE. The CDR3 is 15 amino acids. The V and J ends lost 7 bases and 3 bases respectively, with 16 bases between them. The CDR3 sequence is CASSVWGEYTGELFF. CDR3 coding DNA: TGTGCCAGCTCCGTGTGGGGGGAGTACACCGGGGAGCTGTTTTTT.

The chain links TRBV29-1 to TRBJ2-3; D is uncertain. V gave up 7 bases and J gave up 4 bases, with 9 bases separating them. CDR1 is SQVTM, CDR2 ANQGSEA, per germline. The CDR3 is 11 amino acids. DNA of the CDR3: TGCAGCGCCCTAATACCAGATACGCAGTATTTT. Its translation: CSALIPDTQYF.

The J gene is TRBJ2-2, the V gene TRBV29-1; D possibly corresponds to TRBD2 (5 bases). The CDR3 length is 12 residues. Deletions cut 2 bases from V and 6 bases from J, with 7 bases between. The V gene's germline CDR1 is SQVTM and CDR2 ANQGSEA. CDR3 DNA sequence: TGCAGCGTTGAACTAGCACCCGGGGAGCTGTTTTTT. Its translation is CSVELAPGELFF.

The chain joins TRBV5-8 to TRBJ1-2; D may be TRBD1 (5 bases). The CDR3 contains 17 residues. The V and J ends lost 2 bases and 4 bases respectively, with 21 bases between them. From germline, CDR1 is SGHTS and CDR2 YDEGEE. This chain's CDR3 is CASSLERGRGTVYGYTF. In nucleotides, the CDR3 is TGTGCCAGCAGCTTAGAACGGGGTAGAGGGACGGTCTATGGCTACACCTTC.

The chain has TRBV7-9 and TRBJ1-1; D perhaps matches TRBD1 (6 bases). This CDR3 region has 15 residues. CDR1 and CDR2 from the germline V gene are SEHNR and FQNEAQ (reference sequence). V was trimmed by 5 bases and J by 11 bases, leaving 24 bases between them. CDR3 DNA sequence: TGTGCCAGCAGCCTAGGACGGGACACCTTCTTCGGGGCTTTCTTT. This gives the protein CASSLGRDTFFGAFF. Full variable domain (missing parts from reference TRBV7-9 and TRBJ1-1): DTGVSQNPRHKITKRGQNVTFRCDPISEHNRLYWYRQTLGQGPEFLTYFQNEAQLEKSRLLSDRFSAERPKGSFSTLEIQRTEQGDSAMYLCASSLGRDTFFGAFFGQGTRLTVV.

The CDR3 protein is CASSRSRGGYEQYF. CDR3 sequence (DNA): TGTGCCAGCAGCCGCTCGAGGGGCGGTTACGAGCAGTACTTC. V and J are TRBV7-6 and TRBJ2-7; D is perhaps TRBD1 or TRBD2 (5 bases each). V lost 5 bases, J lost 4 bases, and 15 bases lay in between. CDR1 is SGHVS and CDR2 is FNYEAQ in the germline V gene. This CDR3 has 14 amino acids.

This clonotype was picked up one time. V gene TRBV5-4 combines with J gene TRBJ2-1, with 9 bases that match TRBD2. Trimming took 7 bases from V and 7 from J; bases not matched to a gene: 15. The CDR3 sequence is 16 residues long. Germline V gene sequence: CDR1 SGHNT, CDR2 YYREEE (reference sequence). The CDR3 DNA is TGTGCCAGCGCTTGGACCGCGGGAGGGCCGAGTAATGAGCAGTTCTTC. Translation gives CASAWTAGGPSNEQFF.

The rearrangement links TRBV9 to TRBJ2-1, with 8 bases lining up with TRBD2. This CDR3 is 17 amino acids long. Germline CDR1 SGDLS, CDR2 YYNGEE. The ends lost 0 bases at V and 7 bases at J; junction bases unmatched: 12. In DNA form, the CDR3 reads TGTGCCAGCAGCGTAGGGCTTACCGGACTAGCCCGAAATGAGCAGTTCTTC. It is translated as CASSVGLTGLARNEQFF.

The genes are TRBV6-5 and TRBJ2-7, with D possibly TRBD1 on 5 matching bases. The germline gives CDR1 MNHEY, CDR2 SVGAGI. This CDR3 comprises 13 residues. V was clipped by 8 bases and J by 6 bases, with 17 bases between them. CDR3 DNA: TGTGCCAGCTCCAATACCGCTAGGGGCGAGCAGTACTTC. Translation: CASSNTARGEQYF.

This chain joins TRBV20-1 and TRBJ2-3, with a tentative D call TRBD2 (5 bases). V was trimmed by 4 bases and J by 4 bases, leaving 18 bases between them. Germline V lookup: CDR1 DFQATT, CDR2 SNEGSKA (reference sequence). This CDR3 comprises 15 residues. This CDR3 reads CSATRTPGIADTQYF. The CDR3 region has the DNA TGCAGTGCTACCCGGACTCCGGGAATTGCAGATACGCAGTATTTT.

The chain recombines TRBV20-1 with TRBJ2-7, with 7 bases fitting TRBD2. The CDR3 spans 16 residues. V shed 0 bases and J 3 bases; nucleotides not matched to a gene: 11. Germline assignment: CDR1 DFQATT and CDR2 SNEGSKA (reference sequence). DNA for the CDR3: TGCAGTGCTAGAGATACCCCAGCAGCGGGGAACTACGAGCAGTACTTC. Amino acid sequence: CSARDTPAAGNYEQYF.

The rearrangement uses TRBV4-1 and TRBJ2-7, with D uncertain. Germline lookup yields CDR1 MGHRA and CDR2 YSYEKL. The CDR3 contains 14 residues. Trimming stripped 5 bases from V and 5 bases from J, with 16 bases between. The CDR3 region is CASSYLGDDHEQYF. The CDR3 nucleotides are TGCGCCAGCAGCTACTTAGGAGATGACCACGAGCAGTACTTC.

This sequence joins TRBV29-1 and TRBJ2-7; 7 nucleotides agree with TRBD1. The V gene's germline CDR1 is SQVTM and CDR2 ANQGSEA. This CDR3 contains 14 residues. V lost 6 bases to trimming and J lost 1 base; unmatched junction nucleotides: 9. CDR3 sequence (DNA): TGCAGCGTCGGTGGGACAGTTGATTCCTACGAGCAGTACTTC. Translated, it gives CSVGGTVDSYEQYF.